Listed here are 10 T cell receptor beta chains from one sample, sequenced in a study of blood T cells in healthy people across ages. Primers used in a second PCR of roughly 6 to 11 cycles were a sample-barcoded 5' primer and a J-beta primer mix. TCRdb ran MiXCR on the 5' RACE reads and lists one entry per CDR3 protein. This table holds about 1.6 million distinct CDR3 sequences, around 35% found once. Sequencing input: blood. These receptors came from a woman aged 25 to 39 in good health.

This clonotype was observed a few times. This chain joins TRBV2 and TRBJ2-7; no clear D. CDR3 length: 13 residues. Trimming cost V 8 bases and J 2 bases, with 13 bases left between them. Germline CDR1 reads SNHLY; CDR2 reads FYNNEI. The CDR3 region is CASLERLAYEQYF. CDR3 coding DNA: TGTGCCAGCCTCGAGCGCCTCGCCTACGAGCAGTACTTC.

This clonotype was counted a few times. The chain has TRBV6-1 and TRBJ1-2, with 9 positions matching TRBD1. This CDR3 is 19 amino acids long. Germline V gives CDR1 MNHNS, CDR2 SASEGT. V lost 0 bases and J lost 2; bases outside the gene matches: 13. CDR3 DNA: TGTGCCAGCAGTGAAGCGCAATCCGGGACAGGGCGATCGAACTATGGCTACACCTTC. Its translation is CASSEAQSGTGRSNYGYTF.

The V and J genes are TRBV29-1 and TRBJ1-4; TRBD1 might be the D (6 bases). Trimming took off 8 bases at V and 0 bases at J, with 16 bases between the two ends. In germline, CDR1 is SQVTM, CDR2 ANQGSEA. The CDR3 runs to 15 residues. The CDR3 sequence is CSTRGDTSTNEKLFF. The CDR3 DNA reads as TGCAGCACTCGAGGGGACACCTCAACTAATGAAAAACTGTTTTTT.

This clonotype came up a few times. This chain links TRBV10-3 with TRBJ2-5; D not certain. CDR1 is ENHRY, CDR2 SYGVKD, per germline. With 8 bases removed from V and 1 base from J, the gap between germline ends came to 8 bases. The length of the CDR3 is 12 residues. CDR3 protein: CAIATVQETQYF. The CDR3 DNA sequence: TGTGCCATCGCTACAGTCCAAGAGACCCAGTACTTC.

The rearrangement joins TRBV11-1 to TRBJ2-7; perhaps TRBD1 as D (5 bases). Trimming cost V 1 base and J 3 bases, with 16 bases left between them. The CDR3 consists of 16 residues. The germline CDR1 and CDR2 sequences are SGHAT and FQDESV (reference sequence). The CDR3 DNA sequence: TGTGCCAGCAGCTTAGAAGGGGTCCGGTGGGACTACGAGCAGTACTTC. This encodes CASSLEGVRWDYEQYF. The full variable domain, rest sourced from reference TRBV11-1 and TRBJ2-7, is EAEVAQSPRYKITEKSQAVAFWCDPISGHATLYWYRQILGQGPELLVQFQDESVVDDSQLPKDRFSAERLKGVDSTLKIQPAELGDSAMYLCASSLEGVRWDYEQYFGPGTRLTVT.

This clonotype was picked up a small number of times. Relative to the germline gene, one junction end is altered; a read error may explain this. The chain carries TRBV5-1 and TRBJ1-2; D is unclear. Germline assignment: CDR1 SGHRS and CDR2 YFSETQ. CDR3 size: 12 residues. The CDR3 bases are TGCGCCAACAGCCCTGACAAATATGGCTACACCTTC. Its protein product is CANSPDKYGYTF. The full variable domain, with the rest looked up from reference TRBV5-1 and TRBJ1-2, is KAGVTQTPRYLIKTRGQQVTLSCSPISGHRSVSWYQQTPGQGLQFLFEYFSETQRNKGNFPGRFSGRQFSNSRSEMNVSTLELGDSALYLCANSPDKYGYTFGSGTRLTVV.

This clonotype was observed a few times. The chain links TRBV7-9 to TRBJ2-5; D not resolved. V shed 8 bases and J shed 5 bases, with 12 bases lying between them. Germline V CDR1 and CDR2: SEHNR, FQNEAQ (reference sequence). The CDR3 spans 12 residues. This CDR3 reads CASEPMVETQYF. The CDR3 coding sequence is TGTGCCAGCGAACCCATGGTGGAGACCCAGTACTTC.

The V and J genes are TRBV30 and TRBJ2-7; D is unresolved. The germline gives CDR1 GTSNPN, CDR2 SVGIG (reference sequence). CDR3 length equals 12 residues. Trimming left V 2 bases short and J 2 bases short, with 7 bases between. The CDR3 spells CAWSLGPYEQYF. CDR3 sequence (DNA): TGTGCCTGGAGTCTGGGTCCCTACGAGCAGTACTTC. Supplemented by reference TRBV30 and TRBJ2-7, the full variable domain reads SQTIHQWPATLVQPVGSPLSLECTVEGTSNPNLYWYRQAAGRGLQLLFYSVGIGQISSEVPQNLSASRPQDRQFILSSKKLLLSDSGFYLCAWSLGPYEQYFGPGTRLTVT.

Notes on this clonotype: This may arise from a read error, as a much more abundant clone is one base away. The missing conserved phenylalanine or tryptophan at the end of this CDR3 makes a read error likely. This rearrangement joins TRBV4-1 to TRBJ2-1, with 12 bases lining up with TRBD2. V shed 1 base, J shed 4 bases, and the junction held 8 bases outside the gene matches. Germline V CDR1 and CDR2: MGHRA, YSYEKL. CDR3 length: 18 residues. CDR3 region: CASSQVVLAGGHYNEQFV. The CDR3 DNA is TGCGCCAGCAGCCAAGTGGTTCTAGCGGGAGGGCATTACAATGAGCAGTTCGTC.

This chain connects TRBV6-5 to TRBJ2-7; D gene unclear. The V end was cut by 6 bases, the J end by 6 bases, with 12 bases between. This CDR3 spans 12 amino acids. The germline V gene has CDR1 MNHEY and CDR2 SVGAGI. The CDR3: CASSRDGREQYF. CDR3 in DNA: TGTGCCAGCAGCCGCGACGGGCGCGAGCAGTACTTC.